The 6 T cell receptor beta chains reported below all come from one sample, sequenced in a study of metastatic and nonmetastatic thyroid tumors. TCRdb re-called the PCR reads with MiXCR. The profile shows roughly 70,000 clones, 18% of them singletons. Thyroid surgery had not been preceded by any treatment in any patient. The sample comprised blood. These receptors all come from a female donor with papillary thyroid cancer or a benign thyroid nodule (not recorded which). Some clones in this sample may be carry-over from other donors' samples.

This clone has only a few counts. The chain combines TRBV27 with TRBJ1-2, with 8 bases identical to TRBD1. The CDR3 sequence is 14 residues long. The V segment lost 4 bases and the J segment 8 bases; nucleotides outside the gene matches: 9. The germline V gene encodes CDR1 MNHEY and CDR2 SMNVEV (reference sequence). The CDR3 loop reads CASSSVTGGRGYTF. The CDR3, as DNA: TGTGCCAGCAGTTCAGTAACAGGGGGTCGGGGCTACACCTTC.

Only a few counts were recorded for this clone. This may come from a read error, since a much larger clone is one base off. Within the sample, other DNA sequences also encode this same CDR3. This chain links TRBV20-1 with TRBJ2-1, with no clear D. CDR1 and CDR2 (germline): DFQATT, SNEGSKA (reference sequence). This CDR3 has 13 amino acids. Trimming cost V 1 base and J 8 bases, with 12 bases left between them. The CDR3 DNA reads as TGCAGTGCTAGAGGGGGTAGCCGGGATGAGCAGTTCTTC. Its protein is CSARGGSRDEQFF.

The chain is built from TRBV7-2 and TRBJ2-7, with a tentative D call TRBD2 (6 bases). Deletions cut 4 bases from V and 0 bases from J, with 7 bases between. The CDR3 spans 13 residues. Germline CDR1 and CDR2: SGHTA and FQGNSA. This CDR3 reads CASSSGLSYEQYF. The CDR3 nucleotides are TGTGCCAGCAGCTCGGGACTCTCCTACGAGCAGTACTTC.

In its sample, this clone was seen once. Possible read error: a much larger clone is one base away. V and J are TRBV5-6 and TRBJ2-7; TRBD1 is a possible D gene (7 bases). Germline V lookup: CDR1 SGHDT, CDR2 YYEEEE. The CDR3 is made up of 16 amino acids. V shed 3 bases and J shed 7 bases, with 23 bases lying between them. The CDR3 here is CASSWSGSGQPWEQYF. CDR3 sequence (DNA): TGTGCCAGCAGCTGGAGCGGGTCGGGACAGCCCTGGGAGCAGTACTTC.

This clone was detected ten times or more. The chain links TRBV30 to TRBJ2-1; 10 bases agree with TRBD2. CDR3 length equals 17 residues. V lost 1 base, J lost 7 bases, and 13 bases stayed unmatched. Germline values: CDR1 GTSNPN, CDR2 SVGIG (reference sequence). CDR3 DNA: TGTGCCTGGAGTGGGCGACGGTATAATAGCGGGAGGAATGAGCAGTTCTTC. This translates into CAWSGRRYNSGRNEQFF.

The chain is built from TRBV11-3 and TRBJ2-1; TRBD1 matches at 7 bases. There are 13 residues in the CDR3. Trimming removed 5 bases from V and 4 bases from J; junction bases left unmatched: 2. Germline-derived CDR1 and CDR2 are SGHNT and YENEEA. CDR3 sequence (DNA): TGTGCCAGCAGCGTGGGACAGTACAATGAGCAGTTCTTC. This gives the protein CASSVGQYNEQFF.